Described below is a single TCR beta chain sequence and its context. Its cognate antigen is unknown. Trimming shortened V by 7 bases and J by 0 bases, and 18 bases separated the two germline ends. This CDR3 is 16 amino acids long. CDR1 is SGHVS and CDR2 is FQNEAQ in the germline V gene. Vbeta (60) and Jbeta (13) primers were used in the PCR. The data were produced by immunoSEQ multiplex PCR, yet TCRdb's version contains in-frame clones alone and is incomplete. The sample shows approximately 130,000 clones, around 78% of them seen only once. This specimen belongs to a study of cytomegalovirus exposure and HLA in healthy donors. Whole-study findings and limits: The authors later found HLA-associated TCR beta chains more clonally expanded than equally common others.

This clonotype originated in a middle-aged man in good health and CMV-seronegative. The sample taken for sequencing was PBMCs. The J gene is TRBJ2-5, the V gene TRBV7-8, with D perhaps TRBD1 (5 bases). For the CDR3, the DNA is TGTGCCAGCACCCTATATGTCCCACAGGACCAAGAGACCCAGTACTTC. This encodes CASTLYVPQDQETQYF.